This TCR beta chain emerged from a study of a mutant IDH1 vaccine in newly diagnosed glioma. For the study at large: Beforehand, treatment had been radiotherapy, temozolomide, or both; the majority received both. Study findings and constraints: The study observed vaccine-induced immune responses in roughly 93% of patients.

In the case of this clone: Its specificity is unknown.

Sequencing was performed with immunoSEQ multiplex PCR; in TCRdb, only in-frame clones are kept and a portion is missing. This table holds about 56,000 clones, roughly 76% found once. V gave up 0 bases and J gave up 6 bases; unmatched junction bases: 6. CDR3 length: 17 amino acids. Germline V gene data show CDR1 as LGHNA and CDR2 as YSLEER. Time point indicated: week 47, end of study. Doses of 300 ug of mutant IDH1 20-mer peptide were given with topical imiquimod. The J gene is TRBJ2-2, the V gene TRBV4-3, with 11 bases aligning to TRBD1. Sequenced material: PBMCs, taken from a glioma patient whose treatment included an IDH1 peptide vaccine. This clonotype was obtained from a man aged 45 to 65 with glioma. This CDR3 reads CASSQDLMGQGAGELFF. In DNA form, the CDR3 reads TGCGCCAGCAGCCAAGACCTTATGGGACAGGGGGCCGGGGAGCTGTTTTTT.